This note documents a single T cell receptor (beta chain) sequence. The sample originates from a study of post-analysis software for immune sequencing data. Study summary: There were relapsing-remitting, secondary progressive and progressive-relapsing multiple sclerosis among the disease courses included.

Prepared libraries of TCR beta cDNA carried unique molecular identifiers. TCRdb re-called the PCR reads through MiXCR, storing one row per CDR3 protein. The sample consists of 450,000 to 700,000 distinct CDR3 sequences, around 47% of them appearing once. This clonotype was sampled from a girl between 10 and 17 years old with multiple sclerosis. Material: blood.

CDR3 protein: CASSSRGQSSYEQYF. As DNA, the CDR3 is TGTGCCAGCAGTTCCAGGGGCCAAAGCTCCTACGAGCAGTACTTC. V gene TRBV6-5 combines with J gene TRBJ2-7, with D possibly matching TRBD1 (6 bases). CDR3 length equals 15 residues. Trimming pared 4 bases from V and 0 bases from J, leaving 13 bases between. Per germline, CDR1 MNHEY and CDR2 SVGAGI.